The T cell receptor beta chain described here comes from a study of T cell responses to AZD1222 COVID-19 vaccine. CDR1 is MGHRA, CDR2 YSYEKL, per germline. V gave up 0 bases and J gave up 0 bases, with 18 bases separating them. This CDR3 is built from 18 residues. This table comes from immunoSEQ multiplex PCR, and its TCRdb copy is limited to in-frame clones, with some not included. The sample contains over 100,000 clones, around nine tenths of which appear only once. This receptor was taken from an adult in good health. The sequences come from peripheral blood, collected on day 0 of AZD1222 vaccination. The chain combines TRBV4-1 with TRBJ2-7; D unresolved. CDR3 nucleotide sequence: TGCGCCAGCAGCCAAGAAGTAGGGTCCAACTTACTCTCCTACGAGCAGTACTTC. It encodes CASSQEVGSNLLSYEQYF.